This T cell receptor beta chain was found in a study of blood T cell repertoires in COVID-19. Study in general: T cells, B-cell-depleted T cells, or PBMCs supplied cDNA or gDNA.

This CDR3 spans 15 amino acids. CDR1 and CDR2 (germline): MNHNY, SVGAGI (reference sequence). The J segment lost 0 bases and the V segment lost 4 bases, leaving 6 bases of the junction unmatched. Profiling relied on immunoSEQ multiplex PCR, and the TCRdb table lists in-frame clones only, not all of them. The table has about 130,000 clones, about 80% seen once; the top ten hold roughly 9%. This TCR was sampled from a man aged 35-49 years with active or convalescent COVID-19. Sequencing was performed on peripheral blood. The chain links TRBV6-6 to TRBJ2-7; TRBD1 agrees at 7 bases. CDR3 amino acids: CASSSPDRSSYEQYF. In DNA form, the CDR3 reads TGTGCCAGCAGTTCCCCGGACAGGAGCTCCTACGAGCAGTACTTC.